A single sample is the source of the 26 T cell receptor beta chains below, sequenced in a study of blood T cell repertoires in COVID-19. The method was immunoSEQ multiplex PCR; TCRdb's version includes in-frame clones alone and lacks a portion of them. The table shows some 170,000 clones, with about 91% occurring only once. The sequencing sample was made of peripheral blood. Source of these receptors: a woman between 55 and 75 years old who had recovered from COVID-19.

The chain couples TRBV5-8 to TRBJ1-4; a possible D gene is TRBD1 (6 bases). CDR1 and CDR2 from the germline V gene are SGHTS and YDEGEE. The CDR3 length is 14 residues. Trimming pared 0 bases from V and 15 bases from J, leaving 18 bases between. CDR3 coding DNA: TGTGCCAGCAGCTTGGGACAGGCCACCCGACCGGTGTTTTTT. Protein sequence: CASSLGQATRPVFF.

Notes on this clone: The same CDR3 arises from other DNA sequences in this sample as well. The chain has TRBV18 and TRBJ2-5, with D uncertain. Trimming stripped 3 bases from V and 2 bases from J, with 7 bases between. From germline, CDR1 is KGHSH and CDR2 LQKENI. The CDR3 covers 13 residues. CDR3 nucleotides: TGTGCCAGCTCACCTACAGATCAAGAGACCCAGTACTTC. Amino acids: CASSPTDQETQYF.

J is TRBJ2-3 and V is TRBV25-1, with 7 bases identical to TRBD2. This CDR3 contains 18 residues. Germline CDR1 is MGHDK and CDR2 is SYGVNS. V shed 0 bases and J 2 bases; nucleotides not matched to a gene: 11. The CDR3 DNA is TGTGCCAGCAGTGAATACGGTGAAAAGCGGGGCCCCACAGATACGCAGTATTTT. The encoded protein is CASSEYGEKRGPTDTQYF.

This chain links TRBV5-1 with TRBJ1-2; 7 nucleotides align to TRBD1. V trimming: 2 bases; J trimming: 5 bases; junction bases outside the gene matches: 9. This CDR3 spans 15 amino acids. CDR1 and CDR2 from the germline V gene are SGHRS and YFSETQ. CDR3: CASSLQPGQSYGYTF. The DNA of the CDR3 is TGCGCCAGCAGCTTACAGCCGGGACAGAGTTATGGCTACACCTTC.

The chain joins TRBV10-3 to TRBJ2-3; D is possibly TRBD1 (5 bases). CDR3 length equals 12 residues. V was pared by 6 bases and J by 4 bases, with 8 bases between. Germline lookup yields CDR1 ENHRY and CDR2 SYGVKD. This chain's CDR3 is CAISSGSDTQYF. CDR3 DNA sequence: TGTGCCATCAGCTCAGGGTCAGATACGCAGTATTTT.

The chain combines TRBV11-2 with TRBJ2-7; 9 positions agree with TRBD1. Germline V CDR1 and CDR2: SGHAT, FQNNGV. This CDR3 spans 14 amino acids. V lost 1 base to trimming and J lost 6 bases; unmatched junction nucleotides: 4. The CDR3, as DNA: TGTGCCAGCAGCTTAGTGGGGACAGGGATCGAGCAGTACTTC. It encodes CASSLVGTGIEQYF.

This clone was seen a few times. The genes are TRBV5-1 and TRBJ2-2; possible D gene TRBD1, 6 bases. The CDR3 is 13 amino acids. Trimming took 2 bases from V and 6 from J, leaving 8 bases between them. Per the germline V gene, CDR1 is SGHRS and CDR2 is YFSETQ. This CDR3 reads CASSLQGSGELFF. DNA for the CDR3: TGCGCCAGCAGCTTACAGGGTTCCGGGGAGCTGTTTTTT.

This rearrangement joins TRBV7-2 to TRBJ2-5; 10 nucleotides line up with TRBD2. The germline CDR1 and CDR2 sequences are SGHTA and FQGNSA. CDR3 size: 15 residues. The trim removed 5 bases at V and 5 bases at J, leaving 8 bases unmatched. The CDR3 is CASSISGGPWETQYF. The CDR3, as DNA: TGTGCCAGCAGCATTAGCGGGGGGCCCTGGGAGACCCAGTACTTC. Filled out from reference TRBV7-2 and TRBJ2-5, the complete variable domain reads GAGVSQSPSNKVTEKGKDVELRCDPISGHTALYWYRQSLGQGLEFLIYFQGNSAPDKSGLPSDRFSAERTGGSVSTLTIQRTQQEDSAVYLCASSISGGPWETQYFGPGTRLLVL.

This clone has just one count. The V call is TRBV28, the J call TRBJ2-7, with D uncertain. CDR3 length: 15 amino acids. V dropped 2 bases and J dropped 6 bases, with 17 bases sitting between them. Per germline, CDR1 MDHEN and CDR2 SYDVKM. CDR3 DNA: TGTGCCAGCAGTTTACCCAACTTCGTGTCGAGCGAGCAGTACTTC. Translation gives CASSLPNFVSSEQYF.

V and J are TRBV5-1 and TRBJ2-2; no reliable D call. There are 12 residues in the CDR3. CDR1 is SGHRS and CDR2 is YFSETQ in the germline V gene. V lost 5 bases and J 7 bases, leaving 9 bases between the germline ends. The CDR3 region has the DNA TGCGCCAGCAGTCGCGAGAACGGGGAGCTGTTTTTT. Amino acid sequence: CASSRENGELFF.

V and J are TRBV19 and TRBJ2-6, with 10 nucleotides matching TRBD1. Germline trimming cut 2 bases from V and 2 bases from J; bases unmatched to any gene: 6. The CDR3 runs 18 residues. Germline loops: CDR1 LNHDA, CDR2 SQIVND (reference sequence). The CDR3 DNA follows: TGTGCCAGTAGTATAACCCTGACAGGGGGCGCTGGGGCCAACGTCCTGACTTTC. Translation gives CASSITLTGGAGANVLTF.

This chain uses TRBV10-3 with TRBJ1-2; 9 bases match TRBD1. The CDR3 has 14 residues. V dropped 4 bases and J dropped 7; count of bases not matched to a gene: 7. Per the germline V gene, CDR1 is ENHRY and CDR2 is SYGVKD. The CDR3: CAISGGQGLFGYTF. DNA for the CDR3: TGTGCCATCAGTGGGGGACAGGGCCTATTTGGCTACACCTTC.

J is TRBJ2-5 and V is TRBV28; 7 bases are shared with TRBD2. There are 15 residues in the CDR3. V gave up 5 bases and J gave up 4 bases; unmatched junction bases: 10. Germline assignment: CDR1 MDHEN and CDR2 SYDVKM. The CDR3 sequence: CASSLPWGGIETQYF. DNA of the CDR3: TGTGCCAGCAGTCTCCCTTGGGGGGGGATAGAGACCCAGTACTTC. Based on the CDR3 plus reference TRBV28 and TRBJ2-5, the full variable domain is DVKVTQSSRYLVKRTGEKVFLECVQDMDHENMFWYRQDPGLGLRLIYFSYDVKMKEKGDIPEGYSVSREKKERFSLILESASTNQTSMYLCASSLPWGGIETQYFGPGTRLLVL.

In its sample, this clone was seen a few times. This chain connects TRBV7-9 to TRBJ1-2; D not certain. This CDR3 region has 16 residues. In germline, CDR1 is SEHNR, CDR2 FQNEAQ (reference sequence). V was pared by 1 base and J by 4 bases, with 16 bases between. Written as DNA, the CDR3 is TGTGCCAGCAGCTTAGGAAGCCCTGGCGGTTCCTATGGCTACACCTTC. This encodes CASSLGSPGGSYGYTF.

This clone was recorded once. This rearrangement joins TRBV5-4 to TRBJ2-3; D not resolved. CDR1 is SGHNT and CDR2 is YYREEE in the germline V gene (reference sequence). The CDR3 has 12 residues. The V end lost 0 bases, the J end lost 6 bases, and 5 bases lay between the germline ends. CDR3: CASSLESDTQYF. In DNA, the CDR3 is TGTGCCAGCAGCTTGGAATCGGATACGCAGTATTTT. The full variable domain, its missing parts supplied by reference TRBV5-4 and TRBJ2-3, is ETGVTQSPTHLIKTRGQQVTLRCSSQSGHNTVSWYQQALGQGPQFIFQYYREEENGRGNFPPRFSGLQFPNYSSELNVNALELDDSALYLCASSLESDTQYFGPGTRLTVL.

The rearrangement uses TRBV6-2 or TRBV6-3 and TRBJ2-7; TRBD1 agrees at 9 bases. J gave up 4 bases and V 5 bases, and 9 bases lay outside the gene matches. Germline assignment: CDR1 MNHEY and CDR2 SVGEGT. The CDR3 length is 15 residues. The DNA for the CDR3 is TGTGCCAGCAGTGCTCGGACAGGGGTAAAGTACGAGCAGTACTTC. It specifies CASSARTGVKYEQYF.

CDR3 in amino acids: CASSRENVGNQPQHF. CDR3 DNA: TGTGCCAGCAGCCGGGAGAACGTGGGCAATCAGCCCCAGCATTTT. This chain links TRBV2 with TRBJ1-5; D is unresolved. Looked up from germline, CDR1 is SNHLY and CDR2 is FYNNEI. This CDR3 has 15 residues. V dropped 6 bases and J dropped 2 bases, with 14 bases sitting between them.

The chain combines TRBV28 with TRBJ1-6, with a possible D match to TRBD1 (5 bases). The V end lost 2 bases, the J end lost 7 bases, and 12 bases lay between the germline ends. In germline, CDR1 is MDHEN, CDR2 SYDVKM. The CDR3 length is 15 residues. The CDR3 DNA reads TGTGCCAGCAGTTTAAGGGGATGGGAAAATTCACCCCTCCACTTT. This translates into CASSLRGWENSPLHF.

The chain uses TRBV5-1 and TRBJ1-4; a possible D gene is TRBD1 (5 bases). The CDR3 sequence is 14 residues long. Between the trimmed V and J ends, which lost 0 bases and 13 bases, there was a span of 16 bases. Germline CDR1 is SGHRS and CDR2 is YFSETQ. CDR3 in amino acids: CASSLEGGEEGLFF. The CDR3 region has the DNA TGCGCCAGCAGCTTGGAAGGAGGGGAGGAGGGACTGTTTTTT. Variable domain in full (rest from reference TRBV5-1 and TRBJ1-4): KAGVTQTPRYLIKTRGQQVTLSCSPISGHRSVSWYQQTPGQGLQFLFEYFSETQRNKGNFPGRFSGRQFSNSRSEMNVSTLELGDSALYLCASSLEGGEEGLFFGSGTQLSVL.

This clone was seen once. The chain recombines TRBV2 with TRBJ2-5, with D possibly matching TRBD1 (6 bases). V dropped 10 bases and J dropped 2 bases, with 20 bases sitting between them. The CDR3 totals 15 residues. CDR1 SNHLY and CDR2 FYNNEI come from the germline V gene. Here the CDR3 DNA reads TGTGCCATCCAGACCTTGACAGGTGGGCAAGAGACCCAGTACTTC. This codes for CAIQTLTGGQETQYF.

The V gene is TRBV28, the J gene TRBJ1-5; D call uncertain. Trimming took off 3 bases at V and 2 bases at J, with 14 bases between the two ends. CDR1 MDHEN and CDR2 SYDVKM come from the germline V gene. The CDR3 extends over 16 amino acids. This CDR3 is CASSFLPTVGNQPQHF. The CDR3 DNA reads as TGTGCCAGCAGTTTCCTACCTACGGTGGGCAATCAGCCCCAGCATTTT.

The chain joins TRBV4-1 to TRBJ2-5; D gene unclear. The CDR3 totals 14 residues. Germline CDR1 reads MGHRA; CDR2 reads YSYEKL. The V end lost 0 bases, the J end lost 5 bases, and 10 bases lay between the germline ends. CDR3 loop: CASSQDPAEETQYF. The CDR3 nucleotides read TGCGCCAGCAGCCAAGATCCCGCGGAGGAGACCCAGTACTTC.

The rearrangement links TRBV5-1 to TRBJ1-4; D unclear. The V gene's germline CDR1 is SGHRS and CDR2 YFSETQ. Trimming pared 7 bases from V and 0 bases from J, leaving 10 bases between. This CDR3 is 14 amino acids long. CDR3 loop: CASSLQPTNEKLFF. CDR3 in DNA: TGCGCCAGCTCGTTACAGCCAACTAATGAAAAACTGTTTTTT.

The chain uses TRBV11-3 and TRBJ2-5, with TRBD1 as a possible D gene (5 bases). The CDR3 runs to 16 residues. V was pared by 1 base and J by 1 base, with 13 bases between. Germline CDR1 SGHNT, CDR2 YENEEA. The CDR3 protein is CASSLGYKTAQETQYF. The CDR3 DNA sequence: TGTGCCAGCAGCTTAGGGTATAAGACAGCCCAAGAGACCCAGTACTTC.

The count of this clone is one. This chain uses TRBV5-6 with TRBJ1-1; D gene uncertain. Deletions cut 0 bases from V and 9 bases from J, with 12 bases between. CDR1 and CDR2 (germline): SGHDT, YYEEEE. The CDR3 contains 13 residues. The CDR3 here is CASSLASAEKAFF. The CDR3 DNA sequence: TGTGCCAGCAGCTTGGCGTCAGCGGAAAAAGCTTTCTTT. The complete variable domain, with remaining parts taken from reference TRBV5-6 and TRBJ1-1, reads DAGVTQSPTHLIKTRGQQVTLRCSPKSGHDTVSWYQQALGQGPQFIFQYYEEEERQRGNFPDRFSGHQFPNYSSELNVNALLLGDSALYLCASSLASAEKAFFGQGTRLTVV.

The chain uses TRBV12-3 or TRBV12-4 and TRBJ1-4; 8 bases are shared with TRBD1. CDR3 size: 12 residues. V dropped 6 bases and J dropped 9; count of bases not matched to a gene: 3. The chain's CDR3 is CASRGQVKKLFF. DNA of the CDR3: TGTGCCAGCAGGGGACAGGTCAAAAAACTGTTTTTT.